One sample yielded the 25 T cell receptor beta chains listed below, sequenced in a study of control samples from healthy donors and cancer patients. Measured with immunoSEQ multiplex PCR; TCRdb has only the in-frame clones, and not every one. Of approximately 100,000 clones in the sample, approximately 90% were seen once. Sequencing used blood. The receptors come from a man between 25 and 39 years old in good health.

In this sample, this clone turned up once. V and J are TRBV7-9 and TRBJ2-3, with D perhaps TRBD2 (5 bases). With 1 base removed from V and 6 bases from J, the gap between germline ends came to 14 bases. The CDR3 sequence is 15 residues long. CDR1 and CDR2 from the germline V gene are SEHNR and FQNEAQ (reference sequence). The CDR3 bases are TGTGCCAGCAGCTTAGGGACTCTCCAGGTGGATACGCAGTATTTT. This encodes CASSLGTLQVDTQYF.

The chain is built from TRBV7-2 and TRBJ2-5; 8 bases are shared with TRBD1. Germline V gene data show CDR1 as SGHTA and CDR2 as FQGNSA. The CDR3 is made up of 14 amino acids. Trimming cost V 3 bases and J 2 bases; bases outside gene matches: 2. The CDR3 spells CASSLGQVQETQYF. CDR3 nucleotide sequence: TGTGCCAGCAGCTTGGGACAGGTTCAAGAGACCCAGTACTTC. Together with reference TRBV7-2 and TRBJ2-5, the CDR3 gives the full variable domain: GAGVSQSPSNKVTEKGKDVELRCDPISGHTALYWYRQSLGQGLEFLIYFQGNSAPDKSGLPSDRFSAERTGGSVSTLTIQRTQQEDSAVYLCASSLGQVQETQYFGPGTRLLVL.

The chain combines TRBV6-6 with TRBJ2-5; possible D gene TRBD1, 6 bases. Germline-derived CDR1 and CDR2 are MNHNY and SVGAGI (reference sequence). Trimming took 3 bases from V and 4 from J, leaving 15 bases between them. This CDR3 contains 15 residues. The CDR3 DNA follows: TGTGCCAGCAGTTATTCGACAGGCTGGAGAGAGACCCAGTACTTC. It specifies CASSYSTGWRETQYF.

This chain joins TRBV5-6 and TRBJ2-1, with 8 bases aligning to TRBD2. J was trimmed by 5 bases and V by 6 bases; bases with no gene match: 13. Per germline, CDR1 SGHDT and CDR2 YYEEEE. The CDR3 length is 16 residues. The CDR3 DNA sequence: TGTGCCAGCATCCCCCTGGGGCGGGGGGCCAACAATGAGCAGTTCTTC. It is translated as CASIPLGRGANNEQFF.

Of note for this clone: At one boundary the junction diverges from the germline segment, which might be a read error. The chain employs TRBV7-9 and TRBJ2-4; D is possibly TRBD2 (5 bases). The V gene's germline CDR1 is SEHNR and CDR2 FQNEAQ (reference sequence). This CDR3 is built from 14 residues. The CDR3 coding sequence is TGTGCCGGCAGCCCACTAGGAGGTTCTAACATTCAGTACTTC. This encodes CAGSPLGGSNIQYF.

Concerning this clone: This sample also contains other DNA sequences that code for the same CDR3. This chain joins TRBV3-1 (or the pseudogene TRBV3-2) and TRBJ2-6; 10 nucleotides agree with TRBD1. Trimming cost V 5 bases and J 1 base; bases outside gene matches: 8. This CDR3 contains 18 residues. Germline CDR1 is LGHDT and CDR2 is YNNKEL (reference sequence). The CDR3 protein is CASSLGQGLRSGANVLTF. The CDR3 DNA is TGTGCCAGCAGCTTGGGACAGGGGCTCCGATCTGGGGCCAACGTCCTGACTTTC.

In its sample, this clone was seen once. V usage is TRBV10-3 and J usage is TRBJ2-7; D not certain. V gave up 0 bases and J gave up 1 base, with 7 bases separating them. CDR3 length equals 14 residues. Germline V lookup: CDR1 ENHRY, CDR2 SYGVKD. The CDR3 DNA reads TGTGCCATCAGTGAGTCCGGGCGGTCCTACGAGCAGTACTTC. Residues: CAISESGRSYEQYF.

This chain connects TRBV27 to TRBJ2-7, with TRBD1 identical over 7 bases. The CDR3 loop spans 16 amino acids. Looked up from germline, CDR1 is MNHEY and CDR2 is SMNVEV (reference sequence). After removal of 1 base from V and 4 bases from J, the junction contained 10 bases not matched to a gene. The CDR3 sequence: CASSLYPPSTGYEQYV. DNA for the CDR3: TGTGCCAGCAGTTTATATCCCCCCTCGACAGGGTACGAGCAGTACGTC.

The chain uses TRBV27 and TRBJ2-5, with 14 positions matching TRBD2. This CDR3 contains 15 residues. CDR1 and CDR2 from the germline V gene are MNHEY and SMNVEV (reference sequence). Trimming took 6 bases from V and 4 from J; bases not matched to a gene: 4. The CDR3 loop reads CASSIGTSGRETQYF. The CDR3 bases are TGTGCCAGCAGCATAGGGACTAGCGGGAGAGAGACCCAGTACTTC.

The V and J genes are TRBV27 and TRBJ1-6, with D tentatively TRBD1 (5 bases). Germline CDR1 reads MNHEY; CDR2 reads SMNVEV (reference sequence). The CDR3 has 14 amino acids. V was cut by 4 bases and J by 7 bases, with 11 bases left in between. The CDR3 spells CASSSIRGNSPLHF. CDR3 DNA: TGTGCCAGCAGTTCGATTCGGGGGAATTCACCCCTCCACTTT.

This sequence joins TRBV28 and TRBJ2-1; D tentatively fits TRBD1 or TRBD2 (5 bases each). The V and J ends lost 5 bases and 6 bases respectively, with 29 bases between them. This CDR3 has 19 residues. Germline values: CDR1 MDHEN, CDR2 SYDVKM. The DNA of the CDR3 is TGTGCCAGCAGTGGGAGAGATCGTGGGGCTAGCATGTTTTCCAATGAGCAGTTCTTC. Its translation: CASSGRDRGASMFSNEQFF.

CDR3 DNA sequence: TGTGCTAGTGGGAGGACTAGAGAAATCACAGATACGCAGTATTTT. Protein product: CASGRTREITDTQYF. The chain has TRBV12-5 and TRBJ2-3; 7 bases map to TRBD2. Germline-derived CDR1 and CDR2 are LGHNT and FRNRAP. The CDR3 sequence is 15 residues long. V was pared by 6 bases and J by 2 bases, with 8 bases of the junction left unmatched.

This sequence joins TRBV3-1 (or the pseudogene TRBV3-2) and TRBJ1-1, with 12 bases aligning to TRBD1. Trimming removed 5 bases from V and 8 bases from J; junction bases left unmatched: 3. The CDR3 runs to 13 residues. Per the germline V gene, CDR1 is LGHDT and CDR2 is YNNKEL (reference sequence). CDR3 loop: CASSLGTGGEAFF. The CDR3 nucleotides read TGTGCCAGCAGCTTGGGGACAGGGGGCGAAGCTTTCTTT.

CDR3 sequence (DNA): TGTGCCATCGCCTCCTTGGGACAGGGCGGATCACCCCTCCACTTT. Amino acid sequence: CAIASLGQGGSPLHF. The V and J genes are TRBV10-3 and TRBJ1-6, with 9 bases identical to TRBD1. J was trimmed by 10 bases and V by 8 bases; bases with no gene match: 12. CDR3 size: 15 residues. CDR1 and CDR2 from the germline V gene are ENHRY and SYGVKD.

This clone was detected once. The genes are TRBV4-2 and TRBJ2-7; possibly TRBD2 for D (5 bases). Trimming took 3 bases from V and 0 from J, leaving 18 bases between them. Germline-derived CDR1 and CDR2 are LGHNA and YNFKEQ. CDR3 length equals 17 residues. The CDR3 bases are TGTGCCAGCAGCCACCCACGGAGTAGCGACCCCTCCTACGAGCAGTACTTC. Translation gives CASSHPRSSDPSYEQYF.

The V gene is TRBV5-1, the J gene TRBJ2-1; 10 bases align to TRBD1. With V trimmed by 3 bases and J by 5 bases, 11 bases remained unmatched. Germline V gives CDR1 SGHRS, CDR2 YFSETQ. This CDR3 comprises 17 residues. This CDR3 is CASSSRPGTGADNEQFF. CDR3 DNA: TGCGCCAGCAGCTCACGTCCCGGGACAGGGGCCGACAATGAGCAGTTCTTC.

This clone has just one count. Here the CDR3 DNA reads TGTGCCAGCAGCTTGGGGCCGGGCCTTAATCAGCCCCAGCATTTT. This encodes CASSLGPGLNQPQHF. The chain combines TRBV5-6 with TRBJ1-5; D ambiguous. The V gene's germline CDR1 is SGHDT and CDR2 YYEEEE. This CDR3 is built from 15 residues. Trimming cost V 0 bases and J 4 bases, with 11 bases left between them.

This CDR3 reads CASSLGGSYDEQFF. CDR3 nucleotide sequence: TGCGCCAGCAGCTTGGGCGGGAGTTACGATGAGCAGTTCTTC. The genes are TRBV5-1 and TRBJ2-1; 7 bases line up with TRBD2. Trimming at V came to 0 bases and at J to 8 bases, leaving 5 bases not matched to a gene. This CDR3 spans 14 amino acids. Germline CDR1 SGHRS, CDR2 YFSETQ.

The V and J genes are TRBV11-3 and TRBJ2-1, with 11 positions matching TRBD2. From germline, CDR1 is SGHNT and CDR2 YENEEA. The CDR3 has 15 amino acids. Trimming took 5 bases from V and 4 from J; bases not matched to a gene: 4. The CDR3 sequence is CASSQGTSGYNEQFF. In DNA form, the CDR3 reads TGTGCCAGCAGCCAAGGGACTAGCGGATACAATGAGCAGTTCTTC. Combining the CDR3 with reference TRBV11-3 and TRBJ2-1 gives the whole variable domain EAGVVQSPRYKIIEKKQPVAFWCNPISGHNTLYWYLQNLGQGPELLIRYENEEAVDDSQLPKDRFSAERLKGVDSTLKIQPAELGDSAVYLCASSQGTSGYNEQFFGPGTRLTVL.

The rearrangement uses TRBV30 and TRBJ2-7; D perhaps matches TRBD1 (6 bases). Trimming removed 2 bases at V and 6 bases at J, with 14 bases between. Germline-derived CDR1 and CDR2 are GTSNPN and SVGIG (reference sequence). This CDR3 comprises 13 residues. DNA of the CDR3: TGTGCCTGGAGTACAGGGCCGGTCTCCGAGCAGTACTTC. Amino acid sequence: CAWSTGPVSEQYF. The full variable domain, with the rest looked up from reference TRBV30 and TRBJ2-7, is SQTIHQWPATLVQPVGSPLSLECTVEGTSNPNLYWYRQAAGRGLQLLFYSVGIGQISSEVPQNLSASRPQDRQFILSSKKLLLSDSGFYLCAWSTGPVSEQYFGPGTRLTVT.

The chain joins TRBV5-1 to TRBJ2-3; the match to TRBD2 covers 9 bases. Per germline, CDR1 SGHRS and CDR2 YFSETQ. The CDR3 consists of 15 residues. Trimming removed 4 bases from V and 6 bases from J; junction bases left unmatched: 9. The CDR3 sequence: CASSGSGGPQDTQYF. In DNA form, the CDR3 reads TGCGCCAGCAGCGGAAGCGGGGGGCCTCAGGATACGCAGTATTTT.

The rearrangement joins TRBV7-2 to TRBJ2-4; D ambiguous. The germline gives CDR1 SGHTA, CDR2 FQGNSA. The CDR3 consists of 14 residues. V lost 5 bases and J 9 bases, leaving 17 bases between the germline ends. CDR3 loop: CASSTTISPVIQYF. Here the CDR3 DNA reads TGTGCCAGCAGCACTACAATCTCCCCTGTCATTCAGTACTTC.

V gene TRBV6-6 combines with J gene TRBJ1-6, with 8 nucleotides matching TRBD1. V gave up 7 bases and J gave up 8 bases; unmatched junction bases: 4. The CDR3 is made up of 13 amino acids. CDR1 and CDR2 (germline): MNHNY, SVGAGI (reference sequence). The DNA of the CDR3 is TGTGCCAGCACCCGACAGGGGTATTCACCCCTCCACTTT. Translating it yields CASTRQGYSPLHF.

This chain uses TRBV4-1 with TRBJ2-5, with 11 bases fitting TRBD1. CDR1 and CDR2 (germline): MGHRA, YSYEKL. Unmatched junction bases numbered 10, after V lost 3 bases and J lost 10 bases. This CDR3 is built from 15 residues. CDR3 in amino acids: CASSQPRDRGVGQYF. The CDR3, as DNA: TGCGCCAGCAGCCAGCCCCGGGACAGGGGGGTAGGCCAGTACTTC.

For the CDR3, the DNA is TGTGCCAGCAGCCAAGCCTCATTGGGGCAGGCTTTCTTT. The encoded protein is CASSQASLGQAFF. The genes are TRBV3-1 (or the pseudogene TRBV3-2) and TRBJ1-1; tentative D call: TRBD1 (5 bases). The CDR3 runs to 13 residues. The V end was cut by 1 base, the J end by 11 bases, with 14 bases between. Germline V gene sequence: CDR1 LGHDT, CDR2 YNNKEL (reference sequence).